This TCR beta chain was sequenced during a study of sequential checkpoint blockade in melanoma. Study-wide context: Each arm's sequence ended with maintenance nivolumab.

CDR1 and CDR2 from the germline V gene are SGHNT and YENEEA. Germline trimming cut 4 bases from V and 0 bases from J; bases unmatched to any gene: 5. This CDR3 region has 15 residues. The table came from immunoSEQ multiplex PCR; TCRdb's copy has only in-frame clones and leaves some out. The top ten hold almost 6.5% of the sample, which has about 12,000 clones, over 20% seen once. The study's findings and limits: Tumor T-cell fraction and clonality correlated with PD-L1 and CD8+ counts.

With regard to this clone: Its specificity is unknown.

Treatment noted: randomized to nivolumab then ipilimumab (arm A) or the reverse (arm B). The sequence came from a human donor with melanoma. Sample: tumor tissue (inferred from file names), taken from a patient given nivolumab and ipilimumab in sequence. This chain connects TRBV11-3 to TRBJ1-1; 7 positions agree with TRBD1. CDR3 residues: CASSWGTGVNTEAFF. For the CDR3, the DNA is TGTGCCAGCAGCTGGGGAACAGGGGTGAACACTGAAGCTTTCTTT.